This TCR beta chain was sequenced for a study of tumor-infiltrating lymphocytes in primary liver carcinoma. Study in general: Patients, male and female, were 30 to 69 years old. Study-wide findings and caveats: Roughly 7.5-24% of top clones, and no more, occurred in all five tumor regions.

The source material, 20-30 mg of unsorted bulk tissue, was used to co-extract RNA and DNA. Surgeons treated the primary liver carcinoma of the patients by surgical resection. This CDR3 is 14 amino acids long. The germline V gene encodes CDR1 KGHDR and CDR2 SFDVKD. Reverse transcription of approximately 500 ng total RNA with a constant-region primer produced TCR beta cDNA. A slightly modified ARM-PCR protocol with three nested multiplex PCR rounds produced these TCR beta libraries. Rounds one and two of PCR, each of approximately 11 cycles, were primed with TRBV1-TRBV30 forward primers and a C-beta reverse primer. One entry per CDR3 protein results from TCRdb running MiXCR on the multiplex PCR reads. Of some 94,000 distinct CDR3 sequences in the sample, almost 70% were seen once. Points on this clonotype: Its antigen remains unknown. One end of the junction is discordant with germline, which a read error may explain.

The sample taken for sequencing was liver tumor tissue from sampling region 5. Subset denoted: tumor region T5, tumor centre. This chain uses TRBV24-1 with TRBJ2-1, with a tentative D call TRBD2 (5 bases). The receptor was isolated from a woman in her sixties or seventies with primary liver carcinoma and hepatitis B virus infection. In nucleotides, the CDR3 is TGTGCCACCAGTGAGGGCGGGTCCTACAAGGAGCAGTTCTTC. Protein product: CATSEGGSYKEQFF.